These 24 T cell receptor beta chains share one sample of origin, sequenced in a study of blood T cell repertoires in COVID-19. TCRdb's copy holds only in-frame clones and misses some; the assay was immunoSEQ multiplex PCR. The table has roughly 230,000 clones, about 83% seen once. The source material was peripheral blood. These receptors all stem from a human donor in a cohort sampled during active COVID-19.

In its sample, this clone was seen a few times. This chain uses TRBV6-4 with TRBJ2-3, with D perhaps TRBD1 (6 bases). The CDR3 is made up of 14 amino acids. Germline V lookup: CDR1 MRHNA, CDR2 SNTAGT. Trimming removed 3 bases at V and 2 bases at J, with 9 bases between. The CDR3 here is CASSERGSTDTQYF. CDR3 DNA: TGTGCCAGCAGTGAGAGGGGGTCCACAGATACGCAGTATTTT.

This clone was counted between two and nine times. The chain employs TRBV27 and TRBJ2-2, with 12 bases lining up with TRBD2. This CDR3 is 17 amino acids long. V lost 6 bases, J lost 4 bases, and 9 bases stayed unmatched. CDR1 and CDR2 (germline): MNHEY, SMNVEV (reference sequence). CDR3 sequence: CASRRLAGGPSTGELFF. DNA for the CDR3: TGTGCCAGCAGACGGCTAGCGGGAGGGCCCTCCACCGGGGAGCTGTTTTTT.

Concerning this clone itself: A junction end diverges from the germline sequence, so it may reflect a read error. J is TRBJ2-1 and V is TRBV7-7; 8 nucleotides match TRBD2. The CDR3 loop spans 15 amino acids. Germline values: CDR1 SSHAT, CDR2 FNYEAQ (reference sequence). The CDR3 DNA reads TGTGCTAGCAGCTTAGTAGGTAGCGGGACTAATGAGCAGTTCTTC. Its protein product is CASSLVGSGTNEQFF.

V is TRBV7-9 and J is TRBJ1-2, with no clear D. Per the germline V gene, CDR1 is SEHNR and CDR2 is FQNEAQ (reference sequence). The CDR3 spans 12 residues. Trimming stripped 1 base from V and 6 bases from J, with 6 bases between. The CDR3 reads CASSLEHDGYTF. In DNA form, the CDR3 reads TGTGCCAGCAGCTTAGAACATGATGGCTACACCTTC.

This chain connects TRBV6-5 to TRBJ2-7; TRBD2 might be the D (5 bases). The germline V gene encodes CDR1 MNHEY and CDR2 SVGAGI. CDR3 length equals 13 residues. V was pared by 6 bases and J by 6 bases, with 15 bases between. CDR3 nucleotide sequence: TGTGCCAGCAGCCGGAGAGGTGAGGGCGAGCAGTACTTC. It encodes CASSRRGEGEQYF.

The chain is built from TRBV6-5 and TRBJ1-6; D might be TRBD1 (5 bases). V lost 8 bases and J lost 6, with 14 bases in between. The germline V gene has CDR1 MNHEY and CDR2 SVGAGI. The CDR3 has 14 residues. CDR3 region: CASVPGHSNSPLHF. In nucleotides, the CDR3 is TGTGCCAGCGTCCCAGGACACTCTAATTCACCCCTCCACTTT.

CDR3 sequence (DNA): TGTGCCAGCAGACAAAGGGGCGGGGGTCGCGAGCAGTACTTC. Translating gives CASRQRGGGREQYF. The chain couples TRBV28 to TRBJ2-7; TRBD2 matches 7 bases. V shed 6 bases, J shed 6 bases, and the junction held 11 bases outside the gene matches. The CDR3 has 14 amino acids. Germline loops: CDR1 MDHEN, CDR2 SYDVKM.

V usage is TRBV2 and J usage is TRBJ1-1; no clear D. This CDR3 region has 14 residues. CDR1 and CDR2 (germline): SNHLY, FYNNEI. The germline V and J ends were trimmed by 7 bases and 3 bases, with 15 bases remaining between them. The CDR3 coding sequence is TGTGCCAGCAACTTTATCTTTGGTGACACTGAAGCTTTCTTT. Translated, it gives CASNFIFGDTEAFF.

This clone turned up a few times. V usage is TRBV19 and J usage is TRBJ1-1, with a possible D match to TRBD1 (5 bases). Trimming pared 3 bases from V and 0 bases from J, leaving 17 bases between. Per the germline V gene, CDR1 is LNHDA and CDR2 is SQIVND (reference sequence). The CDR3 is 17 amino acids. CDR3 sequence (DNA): TGTGCCAGTAGTATCGGGGGGATGAGGGTATTGAACACTGAAGCTTTCTTT. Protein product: CASSIGGMRVLNTEAFF.

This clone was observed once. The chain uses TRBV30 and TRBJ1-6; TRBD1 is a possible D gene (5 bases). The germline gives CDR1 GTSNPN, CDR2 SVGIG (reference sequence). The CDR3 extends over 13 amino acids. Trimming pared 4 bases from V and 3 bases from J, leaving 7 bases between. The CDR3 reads CAWKGIYNSPLHF. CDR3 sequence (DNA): TGTGCCTGGAAGGGGATCTATAATTCACCCCTCCACTTT.

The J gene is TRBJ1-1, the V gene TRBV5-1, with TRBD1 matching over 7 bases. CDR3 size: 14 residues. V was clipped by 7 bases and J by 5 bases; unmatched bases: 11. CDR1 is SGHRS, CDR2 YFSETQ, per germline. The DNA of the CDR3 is TGCGCCAGCCGGTTGTTGTGGGGACAGACTGAAGCTTTCTTT. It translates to CASRLLWGQTEAFF.

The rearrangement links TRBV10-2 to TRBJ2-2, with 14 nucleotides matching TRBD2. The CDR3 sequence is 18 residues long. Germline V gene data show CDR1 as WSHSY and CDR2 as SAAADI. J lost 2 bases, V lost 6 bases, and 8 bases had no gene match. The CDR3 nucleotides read TGCGCCAGCAGACTGACTAGCGGGAGGGCCTCTAACACCGGGGAGCTGTTTTTT. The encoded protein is CASRLTSGRASNTGELFF.

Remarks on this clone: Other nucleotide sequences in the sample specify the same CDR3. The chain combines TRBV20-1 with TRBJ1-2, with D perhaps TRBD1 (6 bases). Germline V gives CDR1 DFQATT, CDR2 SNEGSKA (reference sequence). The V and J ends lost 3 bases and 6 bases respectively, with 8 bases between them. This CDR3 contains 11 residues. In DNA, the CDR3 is TGCAGTGCTAGGGACAGAGATGGCTACACCTTC. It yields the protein CSARDRDGYTF.

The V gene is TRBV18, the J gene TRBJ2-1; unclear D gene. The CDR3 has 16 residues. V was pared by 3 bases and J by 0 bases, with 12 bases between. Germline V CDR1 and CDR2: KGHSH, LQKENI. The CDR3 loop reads CASSPLVESSYNEQFF. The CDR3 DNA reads TGTGCCAGCTCACCTTTAGTGGAGTCCTCCTACAATGAGCAGTTCTTC.

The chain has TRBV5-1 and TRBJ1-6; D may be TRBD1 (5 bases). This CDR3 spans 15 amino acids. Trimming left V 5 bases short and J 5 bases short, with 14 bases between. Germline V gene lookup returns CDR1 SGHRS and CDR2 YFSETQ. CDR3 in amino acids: CASRTGGTDNSPLHF. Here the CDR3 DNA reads TGCGCCAGCAGGACCGGCGGGACGGATAATTCACCCCTCCACTTT.

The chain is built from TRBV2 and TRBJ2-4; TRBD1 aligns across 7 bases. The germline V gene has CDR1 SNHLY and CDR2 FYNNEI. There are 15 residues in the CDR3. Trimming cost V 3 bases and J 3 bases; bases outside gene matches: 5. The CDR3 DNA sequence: TGTGCCAGCAGTGATAAGGGGGCCGGCAAAAACATTCAGTACTTC. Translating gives CASSDKGAGKNIQYF.

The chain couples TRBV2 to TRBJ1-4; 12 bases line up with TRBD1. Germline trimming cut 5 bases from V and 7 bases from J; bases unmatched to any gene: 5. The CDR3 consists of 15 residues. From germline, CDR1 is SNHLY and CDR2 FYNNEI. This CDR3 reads CASSRDRGRGEKLFF. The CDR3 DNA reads TGTGCCAGCAGTCGGGACAGGGGGCGGGGTGAAAAACTGTTTTTT.

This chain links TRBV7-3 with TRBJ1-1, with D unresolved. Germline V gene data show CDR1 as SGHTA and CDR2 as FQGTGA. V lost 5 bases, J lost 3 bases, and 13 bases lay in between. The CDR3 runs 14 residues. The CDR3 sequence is CASSPGSPHTEAFF. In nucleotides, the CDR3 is TGTGCCAGCAGCCCGGGATCTCCGCACACTGAAGCTTTCTTT.

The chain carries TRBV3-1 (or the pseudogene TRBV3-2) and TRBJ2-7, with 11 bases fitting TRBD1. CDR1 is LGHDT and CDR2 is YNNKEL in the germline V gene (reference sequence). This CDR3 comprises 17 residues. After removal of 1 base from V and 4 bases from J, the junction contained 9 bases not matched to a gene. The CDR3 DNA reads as TGTGCCAGCAGCCAAGGGGTTCCCGGGACAGGGGGATACGAGCAGTACTTC. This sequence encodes CASSQGVPGTGGYEQYF.

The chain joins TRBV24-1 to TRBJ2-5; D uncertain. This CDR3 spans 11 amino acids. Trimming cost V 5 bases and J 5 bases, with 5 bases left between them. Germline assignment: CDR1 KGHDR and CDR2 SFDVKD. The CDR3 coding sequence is TGTGCCACCAGTGTACTGGAGACCCAGTACTTC. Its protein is CATSVLETQYF.

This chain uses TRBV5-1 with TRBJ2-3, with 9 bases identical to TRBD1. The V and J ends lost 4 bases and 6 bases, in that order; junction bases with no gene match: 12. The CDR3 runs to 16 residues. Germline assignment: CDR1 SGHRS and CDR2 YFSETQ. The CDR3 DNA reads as TGCGCCAGCAGCCCCGGAGGAGGACAGGGGCAGGATACGCAGTATTTT. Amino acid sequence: CASSPGGGQGQDTQYF.

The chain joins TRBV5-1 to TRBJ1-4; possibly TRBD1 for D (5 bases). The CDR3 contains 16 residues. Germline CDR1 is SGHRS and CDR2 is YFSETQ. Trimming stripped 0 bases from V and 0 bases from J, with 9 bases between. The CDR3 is CASSLEGAATNEKLFF. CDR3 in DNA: TGCGCCAGCAGCTTGGAAGGGGCTGCAACTAATGAAAAACTGTTTTTT.

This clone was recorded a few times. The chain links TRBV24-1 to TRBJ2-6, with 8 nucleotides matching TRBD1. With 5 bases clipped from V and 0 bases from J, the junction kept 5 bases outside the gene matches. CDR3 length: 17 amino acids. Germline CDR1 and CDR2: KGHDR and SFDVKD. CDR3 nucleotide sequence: TGTGCCACCAGTGGTGGACAGGGCGACTCTGGGGCCAACGTCCTGACTTTC. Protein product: CATSGGQGDSGANVLTF.

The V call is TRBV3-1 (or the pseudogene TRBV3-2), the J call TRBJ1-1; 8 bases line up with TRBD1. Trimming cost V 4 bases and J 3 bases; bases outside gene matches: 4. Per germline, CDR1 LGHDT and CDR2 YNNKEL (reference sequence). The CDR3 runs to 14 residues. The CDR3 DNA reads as TGTGCCAGCAGCCCCCAGGGGGCGGACACTGAAGCTTTCTTT. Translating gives CASSPQGADTEAFF.